This note documents a single T cell receptor beta chain sequence. Its specific antigen is unknown. No base-level quality is on record; no much larger clone is a single base apart. The entry originates in a study of blood T cells in healthy people across ages (dated by TCRdb to 2013 to 2016). Turning to the overall study: In model experiments, roughly one uniquely barcoded TCR beta cDNA molecule per two T cells was captured by template switching. Using deep sequencing normalized with unique cDNA molecular identifiers, the study measured how TCR beta repertoire diversity changes with age. The donors were split into four age groups: young (average around 15 years), middle-aged (over 35), aged (over 55) and long-lived (roughly 86). To avoid experimental bias, donors of different ages were randomly spread across the sequencing lanes. Using the same blood draw, the study looked at two additional independent replicas of 1 million unique cDNA reads for two donors, one aged 18 to 30 and the other aged 80 or older. Broad study findings and their caveats: Observed TCR beta diversity correlated strongly with the percentage of naive T cells measured by flow cytometry. Compared with the aged group, more naive CD4+ T cells, fewer expanded clones and increased TCR diversity were shown by the long-lived group, suggesting age selection. Because the CMV infection status of the donors was unknown, age-related changes in expanded clonotypes may potentially have been confounded. Because profiling used bulk unsorted PBMCs, naive and antigen-experienced compartments could not be compared conclusively. Observed TCR beta diversity per million T cells fell roughly linearly with age, and a significant reduction was already apparent by age around 39. Total diversity estimates from one million sequenced T cells were considered lower bounds and underestimates.

Systemically healthy Caucasian individuals from Russia, around 38 in total and aged about 6 to 100 years, were included as donors. Roughly 9.5 milliliters of peripheral blood were drawn from each donor into EDTA-treated Vacutainer tubes. PBMCs were isolated by Ficoll-Paque density-gradient centrifugation, with at least 6 million obtained per sample. Total RNA, at least 6 micrograms per sample, was extracted from PBMCs with Trizol reagent. Naive CD45RAhigh/CD27high T cell percentages were measured by flow cytometry on a PBMC aliquot from every donor. V ends up 7 bases short and J 1 base short, with an unmatched junction base count of 5. CDR1 SGHTA and CDR2 FQGNSA were looked up in the germline V gene. The CDR3 has 14 amino acids, counting the end cysteine and phenylalanine. The only DNA kept is the CDR3, 42 bases in frame from the first base. To prepare the library, 5' RACE was applied. Instrument on record: Illumina HiSeq 2500. The second PCR ran for roughly 7 to 11 cycles and used a J-beta primer mix along with a sample-barcoded 5' primer. A unique molecular identifier was introduced onto each TCR beta cDNA molecule by a template-switch 5' adaptor carrying 12 random nucleotides. Each sample yielded at least 3 million CDR3-containing paired-end reads. The Mint cDNA synthesis kit, primed by a TRBC-specific oligonucleotide, was used to synthesize first-strand cDNA from all RNA. Following uracil-DNA glycosylase treatment, a first 18-cycle PCR with universal primers M1SS and BC2_uni_R was performed on all cDNA. As for the authors' bioinformatics: For normalization, 1 million high-quality reads, each with a distinct molecular identifier, were randomly selected from each sample. Instead of being binned into consensus sequences, reads with shared molecular identifiers were discarded. MiTCR, run with a Q25 quality threshold and the strictest error-elimination algorithm, handled CDR3 identification, clonotype clustering and error correction. Lower-bound total TCR beta diversity was estimated with a nonparametric unseen species model using Euler transformation. Through fastp at Q25 and MiXCR, TCRdb rebuilt clones from the public reads, retaining in-frame beta chains. Rows are unified per CDR3 protein, each entry keeping the most common DNA and genes. For this entry, the V and J calls and clone size follow TCRdb and not the study's own pipeline. Present in this sample are approximately 800,000 distinct CDR3 sequences, 58% of which were seen just once. Roughly 22% of the sample comes from the top ten.

Sequencing input: blood. This chain joins TRBV7-2 to TRBJ2-5; 8 central nucleotides agree with TRBD1. This receptor was taken from a man between 25 and 39 years old in good health. The CDR3 protein sequence reads: CASNFDRGQETQYF. The DNA sequence follows: TGTGCCAGCAACTTTGACAGGGGCCAAGAGACCCAGTACTTC.